The source of this TCR beta chain is a study of cytomegalovirus exposure and HLA in healthy donors. Study as a whole: In an early release, HLA-typed donors contributed some 88 million unique TCR sequences.

A word on this clone: Its antigen is unidentified.

Primers included in the PCR were 60 Vbeta and 13 Jbeta primers. Assay used: immunoSEQ multiplex PCR; TCRdb lists only in-frame clones, some missing. The table has 100,000 to 150,000 clones, around 70% seen once. Study results and limitations: Links to common viral pathogens appeared, in a later analysis, for several of the most significant clusters.

With 5 bases removed from V and 1 base from J, the gap between germline ends came to 11 bases. The germline V gene encodes CDR1 MNHNS and CDR2 SASEGT. This CDR3 spans 14 amino acids. The TCR sequence derives from a woman aged 35 to 49 in good health and CMV-seropositive. The sequencing input was PBMCs. J is TRBJ1-1 and V is TRBV6-1, with D maybe TRBD1 (5 bases). The chain's CDR3 is CASSKTQGNTEAFF. The CDR3 DNA is TGTGCCAGCAGTAAAACGCAGGGGAACACTGAAGCTTTCTTT.